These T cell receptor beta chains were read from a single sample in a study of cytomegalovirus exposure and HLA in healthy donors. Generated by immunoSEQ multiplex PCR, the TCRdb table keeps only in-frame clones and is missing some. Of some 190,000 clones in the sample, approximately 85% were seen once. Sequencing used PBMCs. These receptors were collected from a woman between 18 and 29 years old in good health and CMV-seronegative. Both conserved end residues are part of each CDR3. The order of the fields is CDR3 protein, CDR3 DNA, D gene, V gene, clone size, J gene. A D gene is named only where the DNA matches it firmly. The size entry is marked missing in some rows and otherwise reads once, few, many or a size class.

CASSKLAEPVNEQFF TGTGCCAGCAGCAAACTAGCGGAGCCTGTCAATGAGCAGTTCTTC TRBD2 TRBV9 NA TRBJ2-1
CASSLLGRPYEQYF TGCGCCAGCAGCTTGTTGGGCAGACCCTACGAGCAGTACTTC NA TRBV5-1 NA TRBJ2-7
CASSLRLAGGEQFF TGCGCCAGCAGCTTAAGACTAGCGGGAGGTGAGCAGTTCTTC TRBD2 TRBV5-1 NA TRBJ2-1
CASSKDGRGRGNEQFF TGTGCCAGCAGCAAAGATGGCAGGGGGCGCGGTAATGAGCAGTTCTTC NA TRBV21-1 NA TRBJ2-1
CASSGQGSWNTEAFF TGTGCCAGCAGCGGACAGGGTTCCTGGAACACTGAAGCTTTCTTT TRBD1 TRBV6-1 NA TRBJ1-1
CASSMMAGTALRDQPQHF TGTGCCAGTAGTATGATGGCAGGGACAGCTTTGAGAGATCAGCCCCAGCATTTT TRBD1 TRBV19 NA TRBJ1-5
CASSIGQGGGQPQHF TGTGCCAGTAGTATTGGACAGGGCGGCGGACAGCCCCAGCATTTT TRBD1 TRBV19 few TRBJ1-5
CASHPTDRGQPQHF TGTGCCAGCCACCCCACGGACAGGGGTCAGCCCCAGCATTTT TRBD1 TRBV27 NA TRBJ1-5
CASSQGGTSSYEQYF TGCGCCAGCAGCCAAGGGGGCACGAGCTCCTACGAGCAGTACTTC NA TRBV4-1 NA TRBJ2-7
CASSLLGQQANNEQFF TGTGCCAGCAGTTTATTGGGACAGCAGGCCAACAATGAGCAGTTCTTC TRBD1 TRBV27 NA TRBJ2-1
CAGSSGGGSPLHF TGTGCCGGCTCGAGCGGGGGCGGTTCACCCCTCCACTTT NA TRBV30 few TRBJ1-6
CASSLAPGGVDNEQFF TGTGCCAGCAGCTTAGCCCCCGGGGGGGTAGACAATGAGCAGTTCTTC TRBD2 TRBV7-2 NA TRBJ2-1
CASSLGPVEQFF TGTGCCAGCAGCTTAGGTCCGGTTGAGCAGTTCTTC NA TRBV7-6 NA TRBJ2-1
CASSQGQGDTEAFF TGTGCCAGTAGTCAGGGACAGGGGGATACTGAAGCTTTCTTT TRBD1 TRBV19 NA TRBJ1-1
CASSFLREGLAYNEQFF TGTGCCAGCAGCTTTCTACGGGAGGGCCTTGCCTACAATGAGCAGTTCTTC TRBD2 TRBV13 NA TRBJ2-1
CASSPPPGLAGNTGELFF TGTGCCAGCAGCCCACCACCTGGACTAGCGGGAAACACCGGGGAGCTGTTTTTT TRBD2 TRBV5-4 NA TRBJ2-2
CASSQETATTNYGYTF TGTGCCAGCAGCCAAGAAACAGCGACTACTAACTATGGCTACACCTTC NA TRBV4-2 NA TRBJ1-2
CASGLVHQRNQPQHF TGTGCTAGTGGTTTGGTACATCAGAGGAATCAGCCCCAGCATTTT NA TRBV12-5 NA TRBJ1-5
CASSDSQGLGRDEQFF TGTGCCAGCAGTGATTCACAGGGATTGGGTCGGGATGAGCAGTTCTTC NA TRBV2 NA TRBJ2-1
CASSLGPGSNQPQHF TGCGCCAGCAGCTTGGGACCGGGGAGCAATCAGCCCCAGCATTTT NA TRBV5-1 NA TRBJ1-5
CAWEGGAGSTEAFF TGTGCCTGGGAGGGAGGGGCAGGGAGCACTGAAGCTTTCTTT NA TRBV30 NA TRBJ1-1
CASSEFPGRTPGGYTF TGTGCCAGCAGTGAATTTCCCGGGAGGACTCCGGGTGGCTACACCTTC NA TRBV6-1 NA TRBJ1-2
CASSLGRTDEQYF TGTGCCAGCAGCTTGGGTCGAACAGACGAGCAGTACTTC NA TRBV7-6 NA TRBJ2-7
CASSNRDATEAFF TGCGCCAGCAGCAACAGGGACGCCACTGAAGCTTTCTTT NA TRBV10-1 NA TRBJ1-1
CSAPRQDVNTEAFF TGCAGCGCTCCCCGACAGGACGTGAACACTGAAGCTTTCTTT NA TRBV29-1 NA TRBJ1-1
CASRLGVNTEAFF TGTGCCAGCAGACTGGGAGTGAACACTGAAGCTTTCTTT NA TRBV6-1 NA TRBJ1-1
CASSYTPTDFNQPQHF TGTGCCAGCAGTTACACCCCGACAGACTTCAATCAGCCCCAGCATTTT NA TRBV6-6 NA TRBJ1-5
CSVGKGRDETQYF TGCAGCGTCGGTAAAGGCCGGGATGAGACCCAGTACTTC NA TRBV29-1 NA TRBJ2-5
CASSPLSQKQGTDTQYF TGTGCCAGCTCACCACTTTCACAAAAGCAGGGCACAGATACGCAGTATTTT NA TRBV18 NA TRBJ2-3
CASSRVLSGELFF TGCGCCAGCAGTCGGGTTTTGAGCGGGGAGCTGTTTTTT NA TRBV10-1 once TRBJ2-2
CASSFLLGYTF TGTGCCAGCAGCTTTCTCCTGGGCTACACCTTC NA TRBV7-8 few TRBJ1-2
CASSSGTGSEAFF TGTGCCAGCAGCTCAGGGACAGGTTCTGAAGCTTTCTTT TRBD1 TRBV11-3 few TRBJ1-1
CASSLAGGSDTQYF TGCGCCAGCAGCTTGGCGGGGGGATCAGATACGCAGTATTTT TRBD2 TRBV5-1 NA TRBJ2-3